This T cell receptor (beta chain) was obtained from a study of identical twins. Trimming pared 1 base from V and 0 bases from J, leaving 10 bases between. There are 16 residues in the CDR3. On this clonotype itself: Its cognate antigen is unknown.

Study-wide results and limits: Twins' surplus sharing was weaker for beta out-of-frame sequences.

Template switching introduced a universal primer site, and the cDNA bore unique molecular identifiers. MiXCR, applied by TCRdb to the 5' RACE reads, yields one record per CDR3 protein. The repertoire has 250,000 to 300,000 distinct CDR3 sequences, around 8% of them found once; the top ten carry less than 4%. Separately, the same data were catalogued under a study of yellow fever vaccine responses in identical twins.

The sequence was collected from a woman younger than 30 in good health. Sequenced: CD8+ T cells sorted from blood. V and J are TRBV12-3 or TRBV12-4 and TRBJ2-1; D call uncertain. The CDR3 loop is CASSLGTAGSYNEQFF. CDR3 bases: TGTGCCAGCAGTTTAGGGACCGCCGGCTCCTACAATGAGCAGTTCTTC.